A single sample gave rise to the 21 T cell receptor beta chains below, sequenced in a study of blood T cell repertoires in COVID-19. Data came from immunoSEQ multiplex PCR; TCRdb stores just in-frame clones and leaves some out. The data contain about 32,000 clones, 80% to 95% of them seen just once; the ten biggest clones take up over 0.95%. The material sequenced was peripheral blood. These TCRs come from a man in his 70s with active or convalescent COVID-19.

CDR3 nucleotides: TGCAGCGTTACTGACTTACGGGACTATGGCTACACCTTC. The encoded protein is CSVTDLRDYGYTF. This rearrangement joins TRBV29-1 to TRBJ1-2, with D hard to call. The V and J ends lost 5 bases and 3 bases respectively, with 13 bases between them. This CDR3 is 13 amino acids long. Germline CDR1 reads SQVTM; CDR2 reads ANQGSEA.

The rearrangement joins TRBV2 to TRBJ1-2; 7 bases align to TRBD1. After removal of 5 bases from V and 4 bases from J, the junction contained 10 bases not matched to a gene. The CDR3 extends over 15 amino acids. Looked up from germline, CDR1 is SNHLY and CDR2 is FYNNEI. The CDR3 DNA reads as TGTGCCAGCAGTCCCATCACAGGGGAAGGCTATGGCTACACCTTC. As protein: CASSPITGEGYGYTF.

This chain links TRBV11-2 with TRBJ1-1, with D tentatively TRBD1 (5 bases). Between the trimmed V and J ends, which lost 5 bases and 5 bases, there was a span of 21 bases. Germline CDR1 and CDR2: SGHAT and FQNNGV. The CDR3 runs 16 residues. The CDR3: CASSPSGVQGRTEAFF. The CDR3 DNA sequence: TGTGCCAGCAGCCCCAGTGGTGTCCAGGGTCGGACTGAAGCTTTCTTT. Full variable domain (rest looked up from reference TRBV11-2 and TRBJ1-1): EAGVAQSPRYKIIEKRQSVAFWCNPISGHATLYWYQQILGQGPKLLIQFQNNGVVDDSQLPKDRFSAERLKGVDSTLKIQPAKLEDSAVYLCASSPSGVQGRTEAFFGQGTRLTVV.

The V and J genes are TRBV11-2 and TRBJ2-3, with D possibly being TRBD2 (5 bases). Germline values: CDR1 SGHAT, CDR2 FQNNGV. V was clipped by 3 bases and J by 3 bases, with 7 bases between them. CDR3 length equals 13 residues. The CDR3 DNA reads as TGTGCCAGCAGCTTGAGGGAAACAGATACGCAGTATTTT. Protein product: CASSLRETDTQYF.

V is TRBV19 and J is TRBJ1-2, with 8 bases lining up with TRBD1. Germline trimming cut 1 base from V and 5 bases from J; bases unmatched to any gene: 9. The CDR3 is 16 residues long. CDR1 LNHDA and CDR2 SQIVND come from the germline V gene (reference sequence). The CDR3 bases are TGTGCCAGTAGTATAGGGACCGTGGGACAGGTGTATGGCTACACCTTC. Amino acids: CASSIGTVGQVYGYTF.

The CDR3: CASSLERPGQHNEKLFF. CDR3 bases: TGTGCCAGCAGCTTAGAGCGGCCGGGACAGCATAATGAAAAACTGTTTTTT. The chain has TRBV7-8 and TRBJ1-4; 7 bases map to TRBD1. Germline CDR1 SGHVS, CDR2 FQNEAQ. V trimming: 1 base; J trimming: 4 bases; junction bases outside the gene matches: 9. This CDR3 spans 17 amino acids.

DNA for the CDR3: TGTGCCAGCAGCTTCCCCCGGGGGTTTGGCTACACCTTC. This translates into CASSFPRGFGYTF. The chain couples TRBV7-2 to TRBJ1-2; the D gene is possibly TRBD1 (5 bases). Germline assignment: CDR1 SGHTA and CDR2 FQGNSA. This CDR3 has 13 residues. Trimming left V 3 bases short and J 7 bases short, with 12 bases between. Full variable domain (missing parts from reference TRBV7-2 and TRBJ1-2): GAGVSQSPSNKVTEKGKDVELRCDPISGHTALYWYRQSLGQGLEFLIYFQGNSAPDKSGLPSDRFSAERTGGSVSTLTIQRTQQEDSAVYLCASSFPRGFGYTFGSGTRLTVV.

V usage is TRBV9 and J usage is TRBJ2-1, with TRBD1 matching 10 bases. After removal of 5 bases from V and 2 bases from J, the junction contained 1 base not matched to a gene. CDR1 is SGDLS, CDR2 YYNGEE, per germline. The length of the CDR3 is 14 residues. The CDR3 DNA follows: TGTGCCAGCAGTGACAGGGGGCCCTACAATGAGCAGTTCTTC. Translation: CASSDRGPYNEQFF.

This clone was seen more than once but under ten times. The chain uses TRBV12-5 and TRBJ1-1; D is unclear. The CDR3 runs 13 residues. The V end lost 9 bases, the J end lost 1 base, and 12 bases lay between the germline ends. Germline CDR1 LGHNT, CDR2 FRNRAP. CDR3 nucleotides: TGTGCTAGCCGCTTCGGAGAGAACACTGAAGCTTTCTTT. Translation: CASRFGENTEAFF.

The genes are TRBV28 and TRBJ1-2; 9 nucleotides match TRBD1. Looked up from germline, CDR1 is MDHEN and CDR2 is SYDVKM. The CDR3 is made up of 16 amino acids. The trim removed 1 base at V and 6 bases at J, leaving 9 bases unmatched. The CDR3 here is CASSLLRGTGTNGYTF. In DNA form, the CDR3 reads TGTGCCAGCAGTTTATTGAGGGGGACAGGGACGAATGGCTACACCTTC.

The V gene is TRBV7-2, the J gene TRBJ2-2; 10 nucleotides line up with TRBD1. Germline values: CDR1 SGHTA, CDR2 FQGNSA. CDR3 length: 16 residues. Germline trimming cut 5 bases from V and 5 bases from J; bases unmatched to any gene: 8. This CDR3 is CASSPGTGVITGELFF. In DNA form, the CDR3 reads TGTGCCAGCAGCCCCGGGACAGGGGTGATTACCGGGGAGCTGTTTTTT.

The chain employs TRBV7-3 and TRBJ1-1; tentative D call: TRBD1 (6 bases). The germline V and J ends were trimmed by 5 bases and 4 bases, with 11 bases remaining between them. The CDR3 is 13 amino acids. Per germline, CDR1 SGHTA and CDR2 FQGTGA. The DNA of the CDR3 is TGTGCCAGCAGCCAACAGGGTGGCACTGAAGCTTTCTTT. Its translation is CASSQQGGTEAFF.

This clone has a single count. CDR3 sequence: CASSRQEGSYGYTF. CDR3 sequence (DNA): TGTGCCAGTAGTAGACAGGAAGGGAGCTATGGCTACACCTTC. The chain recombines TRBV19 with TRBJ1-2; tentatively, D is TRBD1 (6 bases). V lost 4 bases to trimming and J lost 4 bases, with 13 bases between them. There are 14 residues in the CDR3. CDR1 and CDR2 (germline): LNHDA, SQIVND (reference sequence).

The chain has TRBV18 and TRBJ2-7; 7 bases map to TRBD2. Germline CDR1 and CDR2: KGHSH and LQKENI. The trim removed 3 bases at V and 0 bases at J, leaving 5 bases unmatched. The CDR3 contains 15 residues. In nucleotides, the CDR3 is TGTGCCAGCTCACCTCGGGGGGTTAGCTCCTACGAGCAGTACTTC. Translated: CASSPRGVSSYEQYF.

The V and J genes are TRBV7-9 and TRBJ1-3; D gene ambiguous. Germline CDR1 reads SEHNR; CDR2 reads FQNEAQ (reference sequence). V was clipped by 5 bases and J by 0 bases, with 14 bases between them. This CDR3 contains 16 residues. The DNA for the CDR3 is TGTGCCAGCAGCGGCCTAGGCCTAAGCTCTGGAAACACCATATATTTT. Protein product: CASSGLGLSSGNTIYF.

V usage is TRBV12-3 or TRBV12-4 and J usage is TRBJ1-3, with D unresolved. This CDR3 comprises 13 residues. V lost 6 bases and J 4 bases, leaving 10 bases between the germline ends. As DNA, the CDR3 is TGTGCCAGCAGGGGAGTCCAGGGAAACACCATATATTTT. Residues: CASRGVQGNTIYF.

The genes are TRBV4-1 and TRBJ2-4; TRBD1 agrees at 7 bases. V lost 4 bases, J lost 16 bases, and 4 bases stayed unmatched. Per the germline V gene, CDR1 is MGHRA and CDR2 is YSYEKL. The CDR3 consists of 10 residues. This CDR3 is CASSLGQTYF. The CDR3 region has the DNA TGCGCCAGCAGCCTGGGACAGACTTACTTC.

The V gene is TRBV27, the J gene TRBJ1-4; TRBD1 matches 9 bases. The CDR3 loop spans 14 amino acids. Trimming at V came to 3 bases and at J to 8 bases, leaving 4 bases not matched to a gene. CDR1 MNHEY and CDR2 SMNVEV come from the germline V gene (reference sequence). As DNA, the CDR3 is TGTGCCAGCAGTTTGACAGGGGGAGGGGAAAAACTGTTTTTT. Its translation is CASSLTGGGEKLFF.

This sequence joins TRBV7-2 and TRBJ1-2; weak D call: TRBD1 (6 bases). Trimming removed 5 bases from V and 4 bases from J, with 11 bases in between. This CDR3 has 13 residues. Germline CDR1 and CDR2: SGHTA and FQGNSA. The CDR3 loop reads CASSVRQVYGYTF. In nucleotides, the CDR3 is TGTGCCAGCAGCGTTCGACAGGTCTATGGCTACACCTTC.

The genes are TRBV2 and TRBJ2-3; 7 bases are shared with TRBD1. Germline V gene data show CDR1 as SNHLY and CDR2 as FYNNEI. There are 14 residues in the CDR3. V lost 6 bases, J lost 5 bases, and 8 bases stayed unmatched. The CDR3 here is CASRATGQGDTQYF. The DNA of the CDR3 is TGTGCCAGCAGGGCGACAGGGCAGGGAGATACGCAGTATTTT. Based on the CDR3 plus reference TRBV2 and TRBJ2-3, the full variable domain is EPEVTQTPSHQVTQMGQEVILRCVPISNHLYFYWYRQILGQKVEFLVSFYNNEISEKSEIFDDQFSVERPDGSNFTLKIRSTKLEDSAMYFCASRATGQGDTQYFGPGTRLTVL.

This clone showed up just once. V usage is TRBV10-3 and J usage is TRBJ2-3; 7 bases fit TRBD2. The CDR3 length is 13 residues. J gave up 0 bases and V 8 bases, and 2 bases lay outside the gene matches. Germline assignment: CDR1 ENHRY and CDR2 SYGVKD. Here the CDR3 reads CAILAASTDTQYF. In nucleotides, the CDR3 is TGTGCCATCCTAGCGGCCAGCACAGATACGCAGTATTTT.